One sample yielded the 24 T cell receptor beta chains listed below, sequenced in a study of shared clonotypes between healthy human individuals. Using immunoSEQ multiplex PCR, the repertoire was profiled, and TCRdb retains in-frame clones only, with some absent. This table has around 1.9 million clones, 85% to 95% appearing once. Terminally differentiated effector memory CD45RA+ cells were left out of the naive CD8 fraction, which was CD45RO-negative and positively selected for CCR7. Sequencing used naive CD8+ T cells from PBMCs. Receptor source: a man between 18 and 29 years old in good health. Some clones in this sample may be carry-over from other donors' samples.

The chain is built from TRBV11-2 and TRBJ2-6; D is unresolved. The V gene lost 0 bases and the J gene lost 2 bases, with 11 bases spanning the gap. The CDR3 is made up of 17 amino acids. Germline values: CDR1 SGHAT, CDR2 FQNNGV. DNA for the CDR3: TGTGCCAGCAGCTTAGATTTTTTAGGTCCTGGGGCCAACGTCCTGACTTTC. Its translation is CASSLDFLGPGANVLTF. Variable domain in full (rest from reference TRBV11-2 and TRBJ2-6): EAGVAQSPRYKIIEKRQSVAFWCNPISGHATLYWYQQILGQGPKLLIQFQNNGVVDDSQLPKDRFSAERLKGVDSTLKIQPAKLEDSAVYLCASSLDFLGPGANVLTFGAGSRLTVL.

This clone was detected once. Other DNA sequences of this sample code for an identical CDR3. The genes are TRBV27 and TRBJ1-1; D unclear. V dropped 5 bases and J dropped 0 bases, with 10 bases sitting between them. The CDR3 is 14 residues long. Germline V gives CDR1 MNHEY, CDR2 SMNVEV (reference sequence). The chain's CDR3 is CASSPGLMNTEAFF. The CDR3 DNA follows: TGTGCCAGCAGTCCCGGACTTATGAACACTGAAGCTTTCTTT.

This clone was seen a single time. The gene calls are TRBV4-2 and TRBJ2-7; no clear D gene. The CDR3 is made up of 13 amino acids. CDR1 LGHNA and CDR2 YNFKEQ come from the germline V gene. V dropped 4 bases and J dropped 2 bases, with 9 bases sitting between them. CDR3 sequence (DNA): TGTGCCAGCAGCCCTCGGGCCGCCTACGAGCAGTACTTC. Translating gives CASSPRAAYEQYF.

The chain joins TRBV19 to TRBJ2-3; 9 bases match TRBD2. Germline assignment: CDR1 LNHDA and CDR2 SQIVND (reference sequence). V dropped 3 bases and J dropped 4; count of bases not matched to a gene: 8. This CDR3 has 16 residues. The CDR3: CASSIRPRGGADTQYF. In DNA, the CDR3 is TGTGCCAGTAGTATCAGACCGCGCGGGGGGGCAGATACGCAGTATTTT.

The chain has TRBV9 and TRBJ2-7; the D gene is possibly TRBD2 (6 bases). The CDR3 runs to 14 residues. Trimming cost V 1 base and J 5 bases, with 13 bases left between them. Per germline, CDR1 SGDLS and CDR2 YYNGEE. The CDR3 DNA reads TGTGCCAGCAGCGTACGTCCTAGCGATCACGAGCAGTACTTC. Protein: CASSVRPSDHEQYF.

V is TRBV19 and J is TRBJ2-5; D is tentatively TRBD1 or TRBD2 (5 bases each). Germline V gene data show CDR1 as LNHDA and CDR2 as SQIVND (reference sequence). The V gene lost 0 bases and the J gene lost 2 bases, with 10 bases spanning the gap. The length of the CDR3 is 15 residues. This chain's CDR3 is CASSIDLWGQETQYF. The CDR3 DNA is TGTGCCAGTAGTATAGATCTATGGGGGCAAGAGACCCAGTACTTC.

This clone was found once. This chain links TRBV6-1 with TRBJ1-3; D unresolved. Trimming removed 0 bases from V and 0 bases from J, with 9 bases in between. The germline CDR1 and CDR2 sequences are MNHNS and SASEGT. This CDR3 is built from 16 residues. CDR3 amino acids: CASSEAAVYSGNTIYF. The CDR3 DNA sequence: TGTGCCAGCAGTGAAGCGGCGGTATACTCTGGAAACACCATATATTTT.

The rearrangement uses TRBV19 and TRBJ2-1; 10 bases are shared with TRBD2. Germline CDR1 is LNHDA and CDR2 is SQIVND (reference sequence). This CDR3 has 18 residues. The trim removed 4 bases at V and 2 bases at J, leaving 11 bases unmatched. CDR3 residues: CASSTVGSGLATYNEQFF. CDR3 DNA sequence: TGTGCCAGTAGTACGGTTGGGTCGGGACTAGCGACCTACAATGAGCAGTTCTTC.

The gene calls are TRBV30 and TRBJ2-5, with a weak D call TRBD2 (6 bases). With the DNA end fitting TRBJ2-7 better, the J assignment may be wrong. The CDR3 is 14 amino acids. Germline CDR1 reads GTSNPN; CDR2 reads SVGIG (reference sequence). CDR3 sequence reads: CAWSVLPGSDEQYF. CDR3 bases: TGTGCCTGGAGTGTATTACCCGGGAGCGACGAGCAGTACTTC.

The chain has TRBV15 and TRBJ2-7; 8 bases align to TRBD1. The CDR3 length is 14 residues. The V and J ends lost 4 bases and 2 bases, in that order; junction bases with no gene match: 4. Germline V lookup: CDR1 LNHNV, CDR2 YYDKDF (reference sequence). CDR3 residues: CATSIQGDPYEQYF. CDR3 bases: TGTGCCACCAGCATACAGGGGGATCCCTACGAGCAGTACTTC. Based on the CDR3 plus reference TRBV15 and TRBJ2-7, the full variable domain is DAMVIQNPRYQVTQFGKPVTLSCSQTLNHNVMYWYQQKSSQAPKLLFHYYDKDFNNEADTPDNFQSRRPNTSFCFLDIRSPGLGDTAMYLCATSIQGDPYEQYFGPGTRLTVT.

The chain couples TRBV11-1 to TRBJ2-7, with a weak D call TRBD1 (6 bases). Germline V lookup: CDR1 SGHAT, CDR2 FQDESV (reference sequence). The ends were cut back, 6 bases at V and 4 bases at J, with 10 bases in the middle. This CDR3 spans 12 amino acids. The CDR3 region has the DNA TGTGCCAGCAGGGGACACCGGTACGAGCAGTACTTC. It translates to CASRGHRYEQYF.

The chain links TRBV19 to TRBJ2-7; a weak D match, TRBD2 (6 bases). V was pared by 6 bases and J by 4 bases, with 16 bases between. The germline V gene has CDR1 LNHDA and CDR2 SQIVND (reference sequence). The CDR3 contains 14 residues. This CDR3 reads CASSIRDWDYEQYF. CDR3 sequence (DNA): TGTGCCAGTAGCATCCGGGACTGGGATTACGAGCAGTACTTC. Together with reference TRBV19 and TRBJ2-7, the CDR3 gives the full variable domain: DGGITQSPKYLFRKEGQNVTLSCEQNLNHDAMYWYRQDPGQGLRLIYYSQIVNDFQKGDIAEGYSVSREKKESFPLTVTSAQKNPTAFYLCASSIRDWDYEQYFGPGTRLTVT.

This clone was picked up one time. The rearrangement uses TRBV20-1 and TRBJ2-7; D remains unclear. The CDR3 covers 8 residues. V was cut by 5 bases and J by 6 bases, with 2 bases left in between. Germline V gene sequence: CDR1 DFQATT, CDR2 SNEGSKA (reference sequence). The CDR3 bases are TGCAGTGCTGCCGAGCAGTACTTC. Protein sequence: CSAAEQYF.

V and J are TRBV10-3 and TRBJ2-2; the D call may be TRBD1 or TRBD2 (5 bases each). The length of the CDR3 is 14 residues. V dropped 8 bases and J dropped 1 base, with 11 bases sitting between them. Per germline, CDR1 ENHRY and CDR2 SYGVKD. The CDR3 sequence is CAIGDARNTGELFF. Here the CDR3 DNA reads TGTGCCATCGGGGACGCAAGGAACACCGGGGAGCTGTTTTTT.

The J gene is TRBJ2-2, the V gene TRBV28; 9 bases align to TRBD1. Germline V gene data show CDR1 as MDHEN and CDR2 as SYDVKM. Unmatched junction bases numbered 7, after V lost 6 bases and J lost 8 bases. The CDR3 spans 14 residues. The CDR3 coding sequence is TGTGCCAGCAGCCTACAGGGGGCCGAAGGGGAGCTGTTTTTT. Encoded protein: CASSLQGAEGELFF.

In this sample, this clone turned up a few times. The gene calls are TRBV18 and TRBJ1-1, with D perhaps TRBD1 (5 bases). Trimming pared 4 bases from V and 3 bases from J, leaving 6 bases between. CDR1 and CDR2 from the germline V gene are KGHSH and LQKENI. The CDR3 is 12 residues long. The CDR3 sequence is CASSQGYTEAFF. The CDR3, as DNA: TGTGCCAGCTCACAGGGGTACACTGAAGCTTTCTTT.

The gene calls are TRBV28 and TRBJ2-4, with 9 bases lining up with TRBD1. CDR1 MDHEN and CDR2 SYDVKM come from the germline V gene. The CDR3 runs to 16 residues. V dropped 6 bases and J dropped 9; count of bases not matched to a gene: 15. CDR3 protein: CASSPMGDRVKFIQYF. The CDR3 coding sequence is TGTGCCAGCAGCCCAATGGGGGACAGGGTCAAGTTCATTCAGTACTTC.

The chain is built from TRBV27 and TRBJ1-1; TRBD1 matches 10 bases. This CDR3 region has 15 residues. Germline V gene sequence: CDR1 MNHEY, CDR2 SMNVEV (reference sequence). The J segment lost 3 bases and the V segment lost 1 base, leaving 2 bases of the junction unmatched. The CDR3: CASSLWDRGDTEAFF. DNA of the CDR3: TGTGCCAGCAGTTTATGGGACAGGGGAGACACTGAAGCTTTCTTT.

The chain combines TRBV27 with TRBJ2-1; TRBD2 aligns across 12 bases. Per germline, CDR1 MNHEY and CDR2 SMNVEV (reference sequence). CDR3 size: 16 residues. V lost 5 bases to trimming and J lost 2 bases; unmatched junction nucleotides: 4. This chain's CDR3 is CASSPRLAGAYNEQFF. DNA for the CDR3: TGTGCCAGCAGTCCCCGACTAGCGGGGGCCTACAATGAGCAGTTCTTC.

V gene TRBV6-1 combines with J gene TRBJ2-5; D gene ambiguous. This CDR3 is built from 16 residues. Germline lookup yields CDR1 MNHNS and CDR2 SASEGT. V was trimmed by 0 bases and J by 4 bases, leaving 15 bases between them. Written as DNA, the CDR3 is TGTGCCAGCAGTGAAGCGCTGACTCGGACGGGAGAGACCCAGTACTTC. As protein: CASSEALTRTGETQYF.

The chain employs TRBV6-6 and TRBJ2-7; 7 bases align to TRBD1. V dropped 6 bases and J dropped 2; count of bases not matched to a gene: 13. Looked up from germline, CDR1 is MNHNY and CDR2 is SVGAGI (reference sequence). The CDR3 has 16 amino acids. CDR3 amino acids: CASSTRPGQLTYEQYF. The CDR3 nucleotides read TGTGCCAGCAGCACACGGCCGGGACAGTTAACCTACGAGCAGTACTTC.

The rearrangement links TRBV5-1 to TRBJ1-1; TRBD1 agrees at 7 bases. Looked up from germline, CDR1 is SGHRS and CDR2 is YFSETQ. Unmatched junction bases numbered 10, after V lost 0 bases and J lost 5 bases. The CDR3 sequence is 16 residues long. CDR3 sequence: CASSLAPTGDLTEAFF. DNA for the CDR3: TGCGCCAGCAGCTTGGCCCCTACAGGGGATCTGACTGAAGCTTTCTTT.

V usage is TRBV13 and J usage is TRBJ2-7; a possible D gene is TRBD1 (6 bases). The V gene's germline CDR1 is PRHDT and CDR2 FYEKMQ (reference sequence). This CDR3 region has 14 residues. V lost 4 bases to trimming and J lost 2 bases, with 12 bases between them. The CDR3 spells CASSSDSQTYEQYF. The CDR3 bases are TGTGCCAGCAGCTCGGACAGCCAAACCTACGAGCAGTACTTC.

The chain couples TRBV7-9 to TRBJ2-7; the match to TRBD2 covers 9 bases. V shed 5 bases, J shed 5 bases, and the junction held 7 bases outside the gene matches. CDR3 length equals 14 residues. The germline V gene has CDR1 SEHNR and CDR2 FQNEAQ (reference sequence). CDR3 protein: CASSDLAGIDEQYF. DNA for the CDR3: TGTGCCAGCAGCGACCTAGCGGGGATCGACGAGCAGTACTTC.